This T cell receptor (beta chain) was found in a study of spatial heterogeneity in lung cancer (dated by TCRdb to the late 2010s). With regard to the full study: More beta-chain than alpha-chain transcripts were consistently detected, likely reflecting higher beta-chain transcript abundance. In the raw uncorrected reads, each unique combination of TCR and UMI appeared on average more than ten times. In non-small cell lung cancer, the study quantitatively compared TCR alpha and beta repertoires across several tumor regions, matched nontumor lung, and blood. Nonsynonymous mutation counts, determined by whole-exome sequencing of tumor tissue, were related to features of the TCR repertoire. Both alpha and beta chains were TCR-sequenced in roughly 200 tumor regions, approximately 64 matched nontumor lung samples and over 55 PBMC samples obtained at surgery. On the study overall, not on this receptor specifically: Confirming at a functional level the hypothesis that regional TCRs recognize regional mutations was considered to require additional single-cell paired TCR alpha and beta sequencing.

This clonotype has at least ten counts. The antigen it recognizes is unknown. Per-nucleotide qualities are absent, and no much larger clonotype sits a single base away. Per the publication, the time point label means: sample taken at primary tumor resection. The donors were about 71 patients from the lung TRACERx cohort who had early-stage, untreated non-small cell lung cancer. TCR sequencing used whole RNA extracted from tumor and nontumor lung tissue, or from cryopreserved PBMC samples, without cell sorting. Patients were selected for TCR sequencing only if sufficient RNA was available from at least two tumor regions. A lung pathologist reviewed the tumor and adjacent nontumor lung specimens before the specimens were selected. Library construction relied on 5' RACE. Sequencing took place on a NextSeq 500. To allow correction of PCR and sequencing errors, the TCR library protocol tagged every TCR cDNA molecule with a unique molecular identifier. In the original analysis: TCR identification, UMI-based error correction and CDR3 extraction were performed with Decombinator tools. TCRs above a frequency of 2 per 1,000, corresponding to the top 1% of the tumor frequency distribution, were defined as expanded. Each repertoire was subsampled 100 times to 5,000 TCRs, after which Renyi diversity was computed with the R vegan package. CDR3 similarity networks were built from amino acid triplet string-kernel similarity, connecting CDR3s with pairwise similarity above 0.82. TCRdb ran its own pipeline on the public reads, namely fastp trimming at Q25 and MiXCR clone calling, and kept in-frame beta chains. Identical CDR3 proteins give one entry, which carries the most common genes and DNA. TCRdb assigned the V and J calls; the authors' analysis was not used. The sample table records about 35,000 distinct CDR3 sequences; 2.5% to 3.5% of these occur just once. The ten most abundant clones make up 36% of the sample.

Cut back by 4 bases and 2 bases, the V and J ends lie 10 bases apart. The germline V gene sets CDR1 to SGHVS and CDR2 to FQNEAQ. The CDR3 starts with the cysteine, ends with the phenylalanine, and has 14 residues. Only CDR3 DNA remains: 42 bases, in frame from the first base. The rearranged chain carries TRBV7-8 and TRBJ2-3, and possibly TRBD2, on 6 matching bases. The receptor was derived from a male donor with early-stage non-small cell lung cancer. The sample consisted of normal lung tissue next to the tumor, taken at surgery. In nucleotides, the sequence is TGTGCCAGCAGCTACACGGGAGCCACAGATACGCAGTATTTT. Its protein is CASSYTGATDTQYF.